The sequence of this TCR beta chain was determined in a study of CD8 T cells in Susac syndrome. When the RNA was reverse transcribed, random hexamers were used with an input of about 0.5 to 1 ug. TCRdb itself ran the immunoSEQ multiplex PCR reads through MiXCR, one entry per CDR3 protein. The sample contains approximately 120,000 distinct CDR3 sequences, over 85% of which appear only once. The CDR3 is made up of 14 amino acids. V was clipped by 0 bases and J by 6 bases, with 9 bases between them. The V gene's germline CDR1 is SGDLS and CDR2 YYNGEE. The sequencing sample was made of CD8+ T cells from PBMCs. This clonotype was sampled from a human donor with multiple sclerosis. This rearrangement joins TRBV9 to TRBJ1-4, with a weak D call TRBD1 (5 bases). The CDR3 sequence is CASSVDGTDEKLFF. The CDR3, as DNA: TGTGCCAGCAGCGTAGACGGGACCGATGAAAAACTGTTTTTT.